Described below is a single T cell receptor (beta chain) sequence and its context. The repertoire was sequenced with immunoSEQ multiplex PCR; TCRdb's copy has only in-frame clones and lacks some. Here the sample spans about 88,000 clones, about 85% being singletons. Trimming removed 4 bases from V and 6 bases from J; junction bases left unmatched: 20. The germline V gene encodes CDR1 LGHDT and CDR2 YNNKEL (reference sequence). The CDR3 is 18 amino acids. This sample was taken from a study of blood T cell repertoires in COVID-19. Study information: Some COVID-19 samples were acute and others convalescent; all came from the United States, Italy and Spain. T cells, B-cell-depleted T cells, or PBMCs provided the cDNA or gDNA that served as material.

The V gene is TRBV3-1 (or the pseudogene TRBV3-2), the J gene TRBJ1-1; TRBD1 agrees at 7 bases. Sequenced sample: peripheral blood. The receptor's source is a woman between 70 and 85 years old with acute or convalescent COVID-19. As DNA, the CDR3 is TGTGCCAGCAGCCCTCGACCATTCGGACAGGCGAGGGGTGCTGAAGCTTTCTTT. As protein: CASSPRPFGQARGAEAFF.